Following are 22 T cell receptor beta chains from one sample sequenced in a study of T-cell memory formation after mild COVID-19. TCRdb re-derived calls from the 5' RACE reads in MiXCR, one entry per CDR3 protein. The sample records over 150,000 distinct CDR3 sequences, roughly 18% being singletons. Sequences were obtained from PBMCs or a T cell subset sorted from them (not recorded which). The receptors derive from a man aged 18 to 29 who had mild COVID-19 (a few samples of this study predate the infection). Cell type and time point are not known.

The chain uses TRBV20-1 and TRBJ1-1; unclear D gene. Trimming removed 3 bases from V and 1 base from J, with 12 bases in between. CDR1 DFQATT and CDR2 SNEGSKA come from the germline V gene (reference sequence). This CDR3 region has 14 residues. This chain's CDR3 is CSARIGGENTEAFF. As DNA, the CDR3 is TGCAGTGCTAGGATCGGCGGCGAGAACACTGAAGCTTTCTTT.

This clonotype came up once. The chain recombines TRBV5-4 with TRBJ1-2, with 9 bases fitting TRBD1. J gave up 7 bases and V 3 bases, and 7 bases lay outside the gene matches. CDR1 is SGHNT and CDR2 is YYREEE in the germline V gene (reference sequence). This CDR3 region has 14 residues. The CDR3 is CASSSGTGLGGYTF. The CDR3 nucleotides are TGTGCCAGCAGCTCAGGGACAGGGCTTGGTGGCTACACCTTC.

This clonotype was observed a handful of times. The rearrangement joins TRBV20-1 to TRBJ1-2; a weak D match, TRBD1 (5 bases). Trimming took 0 bases from V and 4 from J, leaving 18 bases between them. CDR1 is DFQATT and CDR2 is SNEGSKA in the germline V gene (reference sequence). This CDR3 comprises 16 residues. The CDR3 reads CSARDRAGGASYGYTF. In DNA form, the CDR3 reads TGCAGTGCTAGAGATAGGGCCGGAGGGGCCAGCTATGGCTACACCTTC.

There are a few counts of this clonotype. This chain links TRBV29-1 with TRBJ2-5; TRBD1 matches at 11 bases. The CDR3 is 16 residues long. Germline V gene data show CDR1 as SQVTM and CDR2 as ANQGSEA. V lost 6 bases and J lost 4; bases outside the gene matches: 13. This CDR3 reads CSVAGTGGLYAETQYF. The CDR3 region has the DNA TGCAGCGTGGCCGGGACAGGGGGTTTGTATGCAGAGACCCAGTACTTC.

This chain links TRBV6-6 with TRBJ2-5; the D gene is possibly TRBD2 (7 bases). Germline CDR1 is MNHNY and CDR2 is SVGAGI (reference sequence). The CDR3 has 14 amino acids. With 5 bases removed from V and 5 bases from J, the gap between germline ends came to 15 bases. CDR3 residues: CASSTGGARETQYF. The CDR3 DNA is TGTGCCAGCAGTACTGGGGGGGCAAGGGAGACCCAGTACTTC.

This sequence joins TRBV12-3 or TRBV12-4 and TRBJ1-2; possible D gene TRBD1, 5 bases. The V gene lost 8 bases and the J gene lost 2 bases, with 9 bases spanning the gap. The CDR3 length is 12 residues. The CDR3 reads CASLGQNYGYTF. DNA for the CDR3: TGTGCCAGCCTGGGGCAGAACTATGGCTACACCTTC.

This clonotype has more than one count but fewer than ten. The chain couples TRBV5-5 to TRBJ2-5; 7 nucleotides line up with TRBD1. The CDR3 extends over 14 amino acids. V shed 4 bases, J shed 5 bases, and the junction held 8 bases outside the gene matches. Germline V CDR1 and CDR2: SGHKS, YYEKEE (reference sequence). The CDR3 sequence is CASSDRQGWETQYF. DNA for the CDR3: TGTGCCAGCAGCGATCGACAGGGCTGGGAGACCCAGTACTTC. Full variable domain (remainder filled in from reference TRBV5-5 and TRBJ2-5): DAGVTQSPTHLIKTRGQQVTLRCSPISGHKSVSWYQQVLGQGPQFIFQYYEKEERGRGNFPDRFSARQFPNYSSELNVNALLLGDSALYLCASSDRQGWETQYFGPGTRLLVL.

This clonotype was counted only a few times. V and J are TRBV9 and TRBJ1-1; D is undetermined. Trimming removed 0 bases from V and 0 bases from J, with 12 bases in between. Per germline, CDR1 SGDLS and CDR2 YYNGEE. This CDR3 comprises 16 residues. The CDR3 nucleotides are TGTGCCAGCAGCGTAGGTCGAAGCCTCATGAACACTGAAGCTTTCTTT. Its translation: CASSVGRSLMNTEAFF.

J is TRBJ2-2 and V is TRBV10-3; D gene ambiguous. Germline lookup yields CDR1 ENHRY and CDR2 SYGVKD. Trimming took 4 bases from V and 0 from J, leaving 6 bases between them. This CDR3 region has 14 residues. The CDR3 DNA reads as TGTGCCATCAGTGGGGCCGCGAACACCGGGGAGCTGTTTTTT. Residues: CAISGAANTGELFF.

The V gene is TRBV6-5, the J gene TRBJ2-7, with a possible D match to TRBD1 (5 bases). Germline V gene sequence: CDR1 MNHEY, CDR2 SVGAGI. V lost 2 bases and J 5 bases, leaving 10 bases between the germline ends. This CDR3 has 13 amino acids. The CDR3 DNA reads TGTGCCAGCAGTTACAGCAGGGCCGACGAGCAGTACGTC. This encodes CASSYSRADEQYV.

This clonotype was seen a handful of times. CDR3 in amino acids: CASSLSGQPNNEQFF. CDR3 sequence (DNA): TGCGCCAGCAGCTTGTCGGGACAACCCAACAATGAGCAGTTCTTC. The J gene is TRBJ2-1, the V gene TRBV5-1; maybe TRBD1 (6 bases). V was cut by 1 base and J by 5 bases, with 13 bases left in between. This CDR3 spans 15 amino acids. Germline CDR1 and CDR2: SGHRS and YFSETQ.

The rearrangement joins TRBV20-1 to TRBJ2-1, with D possibly matching TRBD2 (7 bases). In germline, CDR1 is DFQATT, CDR2 SNEGSKA (reference sequence). This CDR3 region has 13 residues. V lost 3 bases, J lost 7 bases, and 13 bases lay in between. CDR3 sequence reads: CSASLGGVNEQFF. The CDR3 region has the DNA TGCAGTGCTAGTTTAGGGGGGGTGAATGAGCAGTTCTTC.

This chain uses TRBV18 with TRBJ1-2; D not resolved. The ends were cut back, 6 bases at V and 4 bases at J, with 15 bases in the middle. Germline CDR1 is KGHSH and CDR2 is LQKENI. This CDR3 has 14 residues. CDR3 protein: CASSPGPTLYGYTF. CDR3 DNA: TGTGCCAGCTCCCCAGGACCCACCCTCTATGGCTACACCTTC.

The chain joins TRBV15 to TRBJ2-3; possible D gene TRBD2, 5 bases. This CDR3 is 13 amino acids long. The germline CDR1 and CDR2 sequences are LNHNV and YYDKDF (reference sequence). The germline V and J ends were trimmed by 6 bases and 7 bases, with 14 bases remaining between them. The CDR3 loop is CATRNSGGYTQYF. The CDR3 DNA reads as TGTGCCACCAGGAATTCAGGCGGGTATACGCAGTATTTT.

Only a few counts were recorded for this clonotype. The V call is TRBV6-2 or TRBV6-3, the J call TRBJ1-2; 8 nucleotides agree with TRBD1. The CDR3 spans 15 residues. In germline, CDR1 is MNHEY, CDR2 SVGEGT. V trimming: 6 bases; J trimming: 3 bases; junction bases outside the gene matches: 9. The CDR3 nucleotides read TGTGCCAGCAGCCGTCCTGGACAGGGTCACTATGGCTACACCTTC. This gives the protein CASSRPGQGHYGYTF.

There are a few counts of this clonotype. V gene TRBV6-6 combines with J gene TRBJ2-4; D may be TRBD1 (5 bases). Trimming pared 5 bases from V and 10 bases from J, leaving 15 bases between. CDR1 and CDR2 (germline): MNHNY, SVGAGI (reference sequence). The CDR3 runs 13 residues. CDR3 DNA: TGTGCCAGCAGTCCCCAAGGACAAGTTATTCAGTACTTC. Translation gives CASSPQGQVIQYF.

This clonotype has more than one count but fewer than ten. This chain uses TRBV3-1 with TRBJ2-3; maybe TRBD2 (5 bases). Per germline, CDR1 LGHDT and CDR2 YNNKEL (reference sequence). Trimming took off 2 bases at V and 2 bases at J, with 5 bases between the two ends. There are 13 residues in the CDR3. This chain's CDR3 is CASSQRDTDTQYF. The CDR3 nucleotides read TGTGCCAGCAGCCAACGGGACACAGATACGCAGTATTTT.

This clonotype has ten or more counts. The chain combines TRBV5-5 with TRBJ2-1; maybe TRBD2 (5 bases). Germline lookup yields CDR1 SGHKS and CDR2 YYEKEE (reference sequence). Trimming left V 1 base short and J 0 bases short, with 8 bases between. This CDR3 region has 15 residues. As DNA, the CDR3 is TGTGCCAGCAGCTTGCTAGGGAGCTCCTACAATGAGCAGTTCTTC. Residues: CASSLLGSSYNEQFF.

The chain is built from TRBV6-5 and TRBJ1-4; 8 bases align to TRBD1. Germline CDR1 and CDR2: MNHEY and SVGAGI. The CDR3 is 18 amino acids. The V segment lost 2 bases and the J segment 0 bases; nucleotides outside the gene matches: 8. Written as DNA, the CDR3 is TGTGCCAGCAGTTACAGACAGGGGCATCGCTCAACTAATGAAAAACTGTTTTTT. It specifies CASSYRQGHRSTNEKLFF.

This clonotype was detected a few times. The rearrangement joins TRBV10-3 to TRBJ1-4, with a weak D call TRBD1 (5 bases). Trimming pared 5 bases from V and 11 bases from J, leaving 15 bases between. Per germline, CDR1 ENHRY and CDR2 SYGVKD. The CDR3 sequence is 13 residues long. The CDR3 protein is CAISIDGTGKLFF. CDR3 nucleotides: TGTGCCATCAGTATCGACGGGACGGGGAAACTGTTTTTT.

The genes are TRBV5-1 and TRBJ2-3, with 7 bases matching TRBD1. Trimming removed 2 bases from V and 2 bases from J; junction bases left unmatched: 2. The CDR3 loop spans 14 amino acids. Germline CDR1 is SGHRS and CDR2 is YFSETQ. In nucleotides, the CDR3 is TGCGCCAGCAGCTTTGGGACAGCCACAGATACGCAGTATTTT. Its protein is CASSFGTATDTQYF.

This clonotype was seen many times. The chain couples TRBV29-1 to TRBJ1-5; D remains ambiguous. The V and J ends lost 6 bases and 2 bases respectively, with 17 bases between them. The length of the CDR3 is 15 residues. Germline loops: CDR1 SQVTM, CDR2 ANQGSEA. The CDR3 region has the DNA TGCAGCGTCGCCGATGGGGTCCTTGGCAATCAGCCCCAGCATTTT. This translates into CSVADGVLGNQPQHF.